What follows are 8 T cell receptor beta chains derived from one specimen sequenced in a study of immune evolution from preneoplasia to lung adenocarcinoma. This table comes from immunoSEQ multiplex PCR, and its TCRdb copy is limited to in-frame clones, with some not included. The sample holds under 5,500 clones, approximately 90% seen once. Material for sequencing was FFPE lung adenocarcinoma in situ tissue. The receptors come from a person aged 55-80 years with lung adenocarcinoma.

The V call is TRBV5-6, the J call TRBJ1-5; D not certain. Germline V gene sequence: CDR1 SGHDT, CDR2 YYEEEE. CDR3 size: 14 residues. Trimming shortened V by 0 bases and J by 1 base, and 5 bases separated the two germline ends. CDR3 DNA: TGTGCCAGCAGCTTGGGACGGAGCAATCAGCCCCAGCATTTT. The encoded protein is CASSLGRSNQPQHF.

The rearrangement uses TRBV7-2 and TRBJ2-5; tentatively, D is TRBD1 or TRBD2 (6 bases each). The CDR3 runs to 16 residues. Trimming removed 1 base from V and 4 bases from J, with 16 bases in between. CDR1 and CDR2 from the germline V gene are SGHTA and FQGNSA. Written as DNA, the CDR3 is TGTGCCAGCAGCTTAGTGTGGTGGGGGGCCCGAGAGACCCAGTACTTC. Residues: CASSLVWWGARETQYF. Combining the CDR3 with reference TRBV7-2 and TRBJ2-5 gives the whole variable domain GAGVSQSPSNKVTEKGKDVELRCDPISGHTALYWYRQSLGQGLEFLIYFQGNSAPDKSGLPSDRFSAERTGGSVSTLTIQRTQQEDSAVYLCASSLVWWGARETQYFGPGTRLLVL.

As DNA, the CDR3 is TGTGCCAGCAGTGAAGTGCAGCGGAGCTCCTACAATGAGCAGTTCTTC. Protein product: CASSEVQRSSYNEQFF. The chain carries TRBV2 and TRBJ2-1; a possible D gene is TRBD2 (5 bases). The CDR3 spans 16 residues. Germline loops: CDR1 SNHLY, CDR2 FYNNEI. The ends were cut back, 1 base at V and 0 bases at J, with 10 bases in the middle.

The rearrangement joins TRBV5-1 to TRBJ2-1; D unresolved. Germline values: CDR1 SGHRS, CDR2 YFSETQ. The CDR3 is made up of 12 amino acids. V gave up 0 bases and J gave up 10 bases, with 8 bases separating them. Written as DNA, the CDR3 is TGCGCCAGCAGCTTGGTACTGAACGAGCAGTTCTTC. Amino acid sequence: CASSLVLNEQFF.

V usage is TRBV28 and J usage is TRBJ1-5; 7 bases are a match to TRBD1. From germline, CDR1 is MDHEN and CDR2 SYDVKM. J lost 7 bases, V lost 4 bases, and 4 bases had no gene match. This CDR3 contains 13 residues. For the CDR3, the DNA is TGTGCCAGCAGTTCAGGGGGGTACCAGCCCCAGCATTTT. Its protein is CASSSGGYQPQHF.

The rearrangement links TRBV30 to TRBJ2-1; D perhaps matches TRBD1 (6 bases). This CDR3 contains 13 residues. Germline V gives CDR1 GTSNPN, CDR2 SVGIG (reference sequence). Trimming left V 2 bases short and J 5 bases short, with 10 bases between. CDR3 in DNA: TGTGCCTGGAGTTCCCAGGGGAACAATGAGCAGTTCTTC. As protein: CAWSSQGNNEQFF.

This clone appeared a single time. V usage is TRBV6-5 and J usage is TRBJ1-1, with D unclear. The CDR3 loop spans 14 amino acids. Germline lookup yields CDR1 MNHEY and CDR2 SVGAGI. The V end lost 10 bases, the J end lost 0 bases, and 15 bases lay between the germline ends. In DNA form, the CDR3 reads TGTGCCACTAAGGGAATCTTCATGAACACTGAAGCTTTCTTT. It translates to CATKGIFMNTEAFF.

This chain connects TRBV9 to TRBJ1-1, with 7 bases matching TRBD1. From germline, CDR1 is SGDLS and CDR2 YYNGEE. After removal of 3 bases from V and 3 bases from J, the junction contained 5 bases not matched to a gene. CDR3 size: 14 residues. The CDR3, as DNA: TGTGCCAGCAGCGCAGGGGGAACGGACACTGAAGCTTTCTTT. This gives the protein CASSAGGTDTEAFF.